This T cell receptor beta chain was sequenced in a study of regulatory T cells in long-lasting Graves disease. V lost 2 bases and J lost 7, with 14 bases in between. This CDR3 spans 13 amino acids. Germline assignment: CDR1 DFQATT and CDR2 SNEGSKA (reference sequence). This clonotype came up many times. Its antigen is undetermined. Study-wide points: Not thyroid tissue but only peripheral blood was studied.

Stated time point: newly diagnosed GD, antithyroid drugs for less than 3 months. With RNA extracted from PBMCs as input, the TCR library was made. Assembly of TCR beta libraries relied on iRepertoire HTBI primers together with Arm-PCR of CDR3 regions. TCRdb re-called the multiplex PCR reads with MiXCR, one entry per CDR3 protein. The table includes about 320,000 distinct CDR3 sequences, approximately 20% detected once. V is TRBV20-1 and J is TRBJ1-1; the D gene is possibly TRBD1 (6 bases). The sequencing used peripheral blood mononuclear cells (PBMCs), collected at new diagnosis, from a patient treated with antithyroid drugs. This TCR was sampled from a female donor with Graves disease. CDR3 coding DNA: TGCAGTGCTAGACCTACAGGGTTCGGTGAAGCTTTCTTT. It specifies CSARPTGFGEAFF.